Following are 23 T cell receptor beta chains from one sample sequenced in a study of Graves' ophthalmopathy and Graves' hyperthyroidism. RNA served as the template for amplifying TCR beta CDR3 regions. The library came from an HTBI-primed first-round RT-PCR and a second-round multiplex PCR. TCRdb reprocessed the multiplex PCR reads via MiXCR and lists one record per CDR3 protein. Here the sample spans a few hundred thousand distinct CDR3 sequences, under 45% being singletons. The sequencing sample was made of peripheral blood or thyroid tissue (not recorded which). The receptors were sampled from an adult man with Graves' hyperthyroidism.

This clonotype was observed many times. CDR3 sequence reads: CASSLTRGYTGELFF. For the CDR3, the DNA is TGTGCCAGCAGCTTAACCAGGGGGTACACCGGGGAGCTGTTTTTT. V gene TRBV7-6 combines with J gene TRBJ2-2; 7 nucleotides match TRBD1. Germline values: CDR1 SGHVS, CDR2 FNYEAQ. The CDR3 extends over 15 amino acids. J lost 3 bases, V lost 2 bases, and 3 bases had no gene match. Full variable domain (rest looked up from reference TRBV7-6 and TRBJ2-2): GAGVSQSPRYKVTKRGQDVALRCDPISGHVSLYWYRQALGQGPEFLTYFNYEAQQDKSGLPNDRFSAERPEGSISTLTIQRTEQRDSAMYRCASSLTRGYTGELFFGEGSRLTVL.

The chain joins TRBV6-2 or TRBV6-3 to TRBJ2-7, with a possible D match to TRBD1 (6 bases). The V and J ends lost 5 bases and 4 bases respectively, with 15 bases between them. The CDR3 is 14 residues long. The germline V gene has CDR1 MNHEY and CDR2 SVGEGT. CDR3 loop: CASSPDRTAYEQYF. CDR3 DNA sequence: TGTGCCAGCAGTCCCGACCGGACAGCGTACGAGCAGTACTTC.

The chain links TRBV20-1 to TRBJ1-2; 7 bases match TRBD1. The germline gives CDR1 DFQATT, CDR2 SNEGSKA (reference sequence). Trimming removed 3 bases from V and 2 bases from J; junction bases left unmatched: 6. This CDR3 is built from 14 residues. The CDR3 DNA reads TGCAGTGCTAGTAGCAGGGGGGCCAACTATGGCTACACCTTC. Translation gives CSASSRGANYGYTF.

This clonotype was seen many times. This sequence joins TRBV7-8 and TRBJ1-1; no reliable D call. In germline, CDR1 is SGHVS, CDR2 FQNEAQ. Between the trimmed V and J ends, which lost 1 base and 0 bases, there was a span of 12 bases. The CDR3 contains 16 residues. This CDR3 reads CASSLEVIGMNTEAFF. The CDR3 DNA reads TGTGCCAGCAGCTTAGAGGTTATAGGGATGAACACTGAAGCTTTCTTT.

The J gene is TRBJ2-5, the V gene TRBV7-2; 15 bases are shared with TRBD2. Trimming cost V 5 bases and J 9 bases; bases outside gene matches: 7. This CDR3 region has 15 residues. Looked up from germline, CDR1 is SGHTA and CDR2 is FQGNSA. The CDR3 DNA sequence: TGTGCCAGCAGCGCCGGACTAGCGGGAGGGCCTCCCCAGTACTTC. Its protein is CASSAGLAGGPPQYF.

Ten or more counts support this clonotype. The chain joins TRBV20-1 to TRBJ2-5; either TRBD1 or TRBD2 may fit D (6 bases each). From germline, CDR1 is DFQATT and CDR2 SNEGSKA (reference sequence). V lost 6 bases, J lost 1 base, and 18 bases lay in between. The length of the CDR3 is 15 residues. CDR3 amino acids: CSARGDTTTQETQYF. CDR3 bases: TGCAGTGCACGCGGGGACACTACGACCCAAGAGACCCAGTACTTC.

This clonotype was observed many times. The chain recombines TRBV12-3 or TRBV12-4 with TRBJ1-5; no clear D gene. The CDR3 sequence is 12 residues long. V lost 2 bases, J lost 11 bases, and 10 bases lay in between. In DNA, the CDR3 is TGTGCCAGCAGTTTATCCGGGAGGGCCCAGCATTTT. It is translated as CASSLSGRAQHF.

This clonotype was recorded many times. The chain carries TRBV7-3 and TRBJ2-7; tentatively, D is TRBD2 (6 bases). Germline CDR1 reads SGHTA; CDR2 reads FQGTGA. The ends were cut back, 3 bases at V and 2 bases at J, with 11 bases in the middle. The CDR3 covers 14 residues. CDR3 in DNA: TGTGCCAGCAGCTTCTACGGAGGGACCTACGAGCAGTACTTC. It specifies CASSFYGGTYEQYF.

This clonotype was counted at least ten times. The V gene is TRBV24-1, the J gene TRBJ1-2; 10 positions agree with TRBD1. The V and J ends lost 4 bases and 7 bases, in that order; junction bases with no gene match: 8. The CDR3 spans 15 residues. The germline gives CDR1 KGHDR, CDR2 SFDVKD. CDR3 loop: CATSDTQGQGSGYTF. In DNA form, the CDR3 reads TGTGCCACCAGTGACACCCAGGGACAGGGGTCTGGCTACACCTTC.

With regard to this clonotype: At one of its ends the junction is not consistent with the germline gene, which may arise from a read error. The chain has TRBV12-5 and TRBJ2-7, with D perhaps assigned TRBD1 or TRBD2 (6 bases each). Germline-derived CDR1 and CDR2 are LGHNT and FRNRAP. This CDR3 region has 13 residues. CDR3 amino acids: CASGSRTVGERYF. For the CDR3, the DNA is TGTGCCAGCGGGTCACGGACAGTTGGCGAGCGGTACTTC.

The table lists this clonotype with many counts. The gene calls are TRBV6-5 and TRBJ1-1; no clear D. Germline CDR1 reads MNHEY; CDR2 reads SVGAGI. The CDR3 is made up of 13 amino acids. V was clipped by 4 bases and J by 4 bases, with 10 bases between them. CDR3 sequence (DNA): TGTGCCAGCAGTTGGTCTAGAGGCACTGAAGCTTTCTTT. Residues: CASSWSRGTEAFF.

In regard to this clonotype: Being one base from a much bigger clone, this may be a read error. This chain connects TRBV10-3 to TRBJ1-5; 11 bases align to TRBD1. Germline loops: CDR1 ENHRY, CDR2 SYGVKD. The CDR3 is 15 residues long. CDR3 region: CASSSRDRGIQPQHF. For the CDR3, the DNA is TGTGCCAGCAGTTCCCGGGACAGGGGGATTCAGCCCCAGCATTTT.

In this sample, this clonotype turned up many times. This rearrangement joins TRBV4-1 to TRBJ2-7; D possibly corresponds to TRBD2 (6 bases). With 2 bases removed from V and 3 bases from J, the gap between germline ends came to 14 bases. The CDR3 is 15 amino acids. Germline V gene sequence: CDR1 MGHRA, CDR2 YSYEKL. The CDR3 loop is CASSQRDSSRYEQYF. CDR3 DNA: TGCGCCAGCAGCCAACGGGACTCAAGTCGCTACGAGCAGTACTTC.

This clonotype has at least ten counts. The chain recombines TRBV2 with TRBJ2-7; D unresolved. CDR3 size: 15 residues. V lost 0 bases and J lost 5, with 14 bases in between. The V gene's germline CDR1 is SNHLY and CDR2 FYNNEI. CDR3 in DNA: TGTGCCAGCAGTGAAGCAGGCCCCCCGTCCAACGAGCAGTACTTC. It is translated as CASSEAGPPSNEQYF.

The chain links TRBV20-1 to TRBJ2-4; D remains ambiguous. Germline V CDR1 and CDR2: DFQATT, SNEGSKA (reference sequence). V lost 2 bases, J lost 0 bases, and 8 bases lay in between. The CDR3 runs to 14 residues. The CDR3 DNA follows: TGCAGTGCTAGACTTGGGGTAGCCAAAAACATTCAGTACTTC. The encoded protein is CSARLGVAKNIQYF.

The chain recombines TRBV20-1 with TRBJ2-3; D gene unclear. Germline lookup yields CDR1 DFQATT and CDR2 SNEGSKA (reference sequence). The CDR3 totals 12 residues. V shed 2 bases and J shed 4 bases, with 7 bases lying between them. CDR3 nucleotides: TGCAGTGCTAGAACCCGGCCAGATACGCAGTATTTT. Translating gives CSARTRPDTQYF.

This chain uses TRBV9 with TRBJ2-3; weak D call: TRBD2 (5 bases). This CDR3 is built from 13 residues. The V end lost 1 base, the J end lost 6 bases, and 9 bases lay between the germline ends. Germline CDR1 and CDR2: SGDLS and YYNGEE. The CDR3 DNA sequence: TGTGCCAGCAGCGTACCGGGGTTGGATACGCAGTATTTT. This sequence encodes CASSVPGLDTQYF.

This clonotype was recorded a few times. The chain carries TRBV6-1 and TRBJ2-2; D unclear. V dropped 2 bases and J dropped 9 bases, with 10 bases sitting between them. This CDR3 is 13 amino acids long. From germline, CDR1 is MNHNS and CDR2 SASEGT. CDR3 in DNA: TGTGCCAGCAGTGAAAGGTCATCGCGGGAGCTGTTTTTT. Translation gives CASSERSSRELFF.

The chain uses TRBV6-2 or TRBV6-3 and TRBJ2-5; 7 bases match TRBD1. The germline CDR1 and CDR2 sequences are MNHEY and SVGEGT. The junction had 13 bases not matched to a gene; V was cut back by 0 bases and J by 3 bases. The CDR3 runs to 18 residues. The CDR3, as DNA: TGTGCCAGCAGTTACTCGATTTTGCAACCGGGACAGAAAGAGACCCAGTACTTC. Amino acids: CASSYSILQPGQKETQYF.

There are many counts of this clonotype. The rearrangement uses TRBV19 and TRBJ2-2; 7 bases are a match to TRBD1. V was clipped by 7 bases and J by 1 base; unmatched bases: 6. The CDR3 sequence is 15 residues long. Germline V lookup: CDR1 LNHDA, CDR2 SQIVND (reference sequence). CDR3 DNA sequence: TGTGCCAGTACCGGAGACAGGGAGAACACCGGGGAGCTGTTTTTT. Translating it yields CASTGDRENTGELFF.

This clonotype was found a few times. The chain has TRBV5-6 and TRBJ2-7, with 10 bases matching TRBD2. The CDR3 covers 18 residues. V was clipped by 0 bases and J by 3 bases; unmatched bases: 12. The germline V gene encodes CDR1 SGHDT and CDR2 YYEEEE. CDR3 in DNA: TGTGCCAGCAGCTTGGTGGGGGTAGCGGGAGGCATTCTCTACGAGCAGTACTTC. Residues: CASSLVGVAGGILYEQYF.

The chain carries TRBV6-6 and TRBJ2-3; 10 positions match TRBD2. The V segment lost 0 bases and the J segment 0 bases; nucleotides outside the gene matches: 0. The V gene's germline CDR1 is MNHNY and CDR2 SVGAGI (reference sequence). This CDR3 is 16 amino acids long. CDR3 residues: CASSYSSGGSTDTQYF. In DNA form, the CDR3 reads TGTGCCAGCAGTTACTCTAGCGGGGGGAGCACAGATACGCAGTATTTT.

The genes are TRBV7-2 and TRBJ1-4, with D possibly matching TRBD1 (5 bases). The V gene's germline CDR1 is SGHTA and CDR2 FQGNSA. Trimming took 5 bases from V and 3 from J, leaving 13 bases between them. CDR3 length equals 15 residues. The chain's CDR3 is CASSPGYRPNEKLFF. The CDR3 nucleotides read TGTGCCAGCAGCCCAGGGTATCGGCCTAATGAAAAACTGTTTTTT.